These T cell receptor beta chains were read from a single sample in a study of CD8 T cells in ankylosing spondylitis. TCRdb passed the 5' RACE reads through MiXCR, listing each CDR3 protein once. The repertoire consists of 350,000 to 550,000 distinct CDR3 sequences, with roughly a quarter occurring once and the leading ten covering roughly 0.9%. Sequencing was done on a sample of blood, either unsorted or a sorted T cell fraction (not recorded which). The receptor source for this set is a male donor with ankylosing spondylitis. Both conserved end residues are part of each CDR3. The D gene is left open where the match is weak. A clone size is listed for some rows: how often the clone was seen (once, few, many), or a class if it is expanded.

CASSDGGSQPQHF	TGTGCCAGCAGTGACGGGGGAAGTCAGCCCCAGCATTTT	.	.	TRBV2	TRBJ1-5
CASSQDSRGRVYTF	TGTGCCAGCAGCCAAGATAGCAGGGGGCGCGTCTACACCTTC	TRBD1	few	TRBV4-2	TRBJ1-2
CASNPGGVLVTEAFF	TGTGCCAGCAACCCGGGGGGGGTGCTGGTGACTGAAGCTTTCTTT	.	.	TRBV12-3/TRBV12-4	TRBJ1-1
CASSGFGGETQYF	TGTGCCAGCAGTGGATTCGGGGGGGAGACCCAGTACTTC	TRBD2	.	TRBV2	TRBJ2-5
CASSQAGTAEQFF	TGTGCCAGCAGCCAAGCCGGGACAGCAGAGCAGTTCTTC	TRBD1	.	TRBV3-1	TRBJ2-1
CATSVGDSYGYTF	TGTGCCACCAGTGTGGGGGATTCCTATGGCTACACCTTC	.	.	TRBV24-1	TRBJ1-2
CASSPALTNTGELFF	TGTGCCAGCTCACCGGCTCTCACGAACACCGGGGAGCTGTTTTTT	.	.	TRBV18	TRBJ2-2
CATSGNQDKSYNEQLF	TGTGCCACCAGTGGGAATCAGGATAAGTCCTACAATGAGCAGCTCTTC	.	.	TRBV24-1	TRBJ2-1
CATAEGSGVEAFF	TGTGCCACCGCCGAGGGTTCGGGGGTTGAAGCTTTCTTT	.	few	TRBV24-1	TRBJ1-1
CASSEPSGSTDTQYF	TGCGCCAGCAGTGAACCTAGCGGTAGCACAGATACGCAGTATTTT	TRBD2	.	TRBV10-2	TRBJ2-3
CASSDRVNYGYTF	TGTGCCAGCAGCGACAGGGTTAACTATGGCTACACCTTC	TRBD1	.	TRBV6-1	TRBJ1-2
CASLSGSNTGELFF	TGTGCCAGCTTAAGCGGATCGAACACCGGGGAGCTGTTTTTT	.	.	TRBV6-1	TRBJ2-2
CAWRRETSGFPWYF	TGTGCCTGGAGACGAGAGACTAGCGGTTTTCCGTGGTATTTT	TRBD2	.	TRBV30	TRBJ2-3
CSVNRGRDEKLFF	TGCAGCGTAAACAGGGGGCGGGATGAAAAACTGTTTTTT	TRBD1	few	TRBV20-1	TRBJ1-4
CASSAARGYAGELFF	TGTGCCAGCAGTGCGGCCAGGGGATACGCCGGGGAGCTGTTTTTT	.	.	TRBV2	TRBJ2-2
CASSLVPAGTDTQYF	TGCGCCAGCAGCTTGGTTCCCGCTGGCACAGATACGCAGTATTTT	.	.	TRBV5-1	TRBJ2-3
CATSTQGQVTEAFF	TGTGCCACCAGCACACAGGGACAGGTCACTGAAGCTTTCTTT	TRBD1	few	TRBV15	TRBJ1-1
CATSRDRSQATQYF	TGTGCCACCAGCAGAGACCGATCACAGGCTACGCAGTATTTT	.	.	TRBV15	TRBJ2-3
CASSQEGEWTSYEQYF	TGTGCCAGCAGCCAAGAAGGGGAGTGGACTAGCTACGAGCAGTACTTC	TRBD2	.	TRBV3-1	TRBJ2-7
CASSLVSSGSGIDEQFF	TGCGCCAGCAGCTTGGTTTCTAGCGGGAGTGGTATCGATGAGCAGTTCTTC	TRBD2	.	TRBV5-1	TRBJ2-1
CSAQDSGLFGDTQYF	TGCAGCGCGCAAGATAGTGGACTTTTCGGAGATACGCAGTATTTT	.	few	TRBV29-1	TRBJ2-3
CASRVERDRSYNEQFF	TGTGCCAGCAGGGTAGAGCGGGACAGATCCTACAATGAGCAGTTCTTC	.	few	TRBV2	TRBJ2-1
CASPPAGGWNEQFF	TGTGCCAGCCCTCCAGCGGGAGGGTGGAATGAGCAGTTCTTC	TRBD2	.	TRBV7-2	TRBJ2-1
CSAGGRLYEQYF	TGCAGTGCAGGCGGGAGATTATACGAGCAGTACTTC	TRBD2	once	TRBV20-1	TRBJ2-7
CSASGAQETQYF	TGCAGCGCCAGCGGAGCCCAAGAGACCCAGTACTTC	.	few	TRBV20-1	TRBJ2-5